This entry features one T cell receptor (beta chain) sequence. The data are from a study of blood T cell repertoires in COVID-19. Study summary: Collection of acute and convalescent COVID-19 samples took place in the United States, Italy and Spain. PBMCs, B-cell-depleted T cells, or T cells were the source of the cDNA or gDNA that made up the material.

Original handling: Reference gene primers were amplified, and this amplification served to estimate nucleated cell counts. The protocol was immunoSEQ multiplex PCR, while the TCRdb copy is restricted to in-frame clones and leaves out a portion. From that table come the V and J calls and clone size; the DNA was used to work out D and trimming. This sample has about 340,000 clones; around 83% occur once, and the top ten carry about 2.7%. The sample consisted of peripheral blood. The receptor's source is a man between 25 and 39 years old with active or convalescent COVID-19.

The CDR3 DNA reads as TGTGCCACCAGCCATCAGCGGGAGGGCTACGAGCAGTACTTC. Its protein product is CATSHQREGYEQYF. The chain is built from TRBV15 and TRBJ2-7; 10 nucleotides align to TRBD2. CDR3 length equals 14 residues. With V trimmed by 5 bases and J by 3 bases, 4 bases remained unmatched. CDR1 LNHNV and CDR2 YYDKDF come from the germline V gene (reference sequence).